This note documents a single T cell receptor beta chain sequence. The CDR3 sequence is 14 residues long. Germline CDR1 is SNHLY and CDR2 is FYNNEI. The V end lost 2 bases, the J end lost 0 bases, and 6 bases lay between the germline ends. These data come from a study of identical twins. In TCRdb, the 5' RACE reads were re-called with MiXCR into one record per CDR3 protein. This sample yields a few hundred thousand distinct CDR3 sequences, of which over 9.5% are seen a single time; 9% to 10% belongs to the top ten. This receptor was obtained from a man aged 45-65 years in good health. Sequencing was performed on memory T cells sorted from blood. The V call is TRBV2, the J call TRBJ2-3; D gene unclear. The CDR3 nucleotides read TGTGCCAGCAGTGAATCCTGGAGCACAGATACGCAGTATTTT. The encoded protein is CASSESWSTDTQYF.